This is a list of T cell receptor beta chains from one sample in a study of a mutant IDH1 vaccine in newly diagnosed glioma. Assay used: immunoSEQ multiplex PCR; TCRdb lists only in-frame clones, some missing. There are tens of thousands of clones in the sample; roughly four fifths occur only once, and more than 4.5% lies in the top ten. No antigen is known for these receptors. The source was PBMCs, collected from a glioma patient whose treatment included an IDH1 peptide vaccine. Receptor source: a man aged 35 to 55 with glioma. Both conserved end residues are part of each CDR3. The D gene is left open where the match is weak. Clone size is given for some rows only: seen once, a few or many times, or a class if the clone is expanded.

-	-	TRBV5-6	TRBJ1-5	TGTGCCAGCAGCTTTGGCCAATATAGCAATCAGCCCCAGCATTTT	CASSFGQYSNQPQHF
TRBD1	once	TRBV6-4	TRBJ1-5	TGTGCCAGCAGAGGACAGGGCGATAGCAATCAGCCCCAGCATTTT	CASRGQGDSNQPQHF
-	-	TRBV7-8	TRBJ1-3	TGTGCCAGCAGCTTAGGAGGAAACACCATATATTTT	CASSLGGNTIYF
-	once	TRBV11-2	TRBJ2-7	TGTGCCAGCAGCTTAGCCTCTCGCGAGCAGTACTTC	CASSLASREQYF
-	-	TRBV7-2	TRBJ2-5	TGTGCCAGCAGATGGGACACTGAAGAGACCCAGTACTTC	CASRWDTEETQYF
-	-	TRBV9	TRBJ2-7	TGTGCCAGCAGCGTAGCGCAGGGCACAGGTTACGAGCAGTACTTC	CASSVAQGTGYEQYF
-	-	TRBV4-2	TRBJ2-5	TGTGCCAGCAGCCAAACCAGGGTTAAAGAGACCCAGTACTTC	CASSQTRVKETQYF
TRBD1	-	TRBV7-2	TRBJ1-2	TGTGCCAGCAACCCCGTGGGACAGGGACTCTATGGCTACACCTTC	CASNPVGQGLYGYTF
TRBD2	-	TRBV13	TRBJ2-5	TGTGCCAGCAGCTCACCGGGACTAGCGGGAGAGACCCAGTACTTC	CASSSPGLAGETQYF
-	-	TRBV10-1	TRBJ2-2	TGCGCCAGCAGTGAGCGACCCGCCGGGGAGCTGTTTTTT	CASSERPAGELFF
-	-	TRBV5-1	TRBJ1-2	TGCGCCAGCAGCTTCGGGATTAACTATGGCTACACCTTC	CASSFGINYGYTF
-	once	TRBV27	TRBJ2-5	TGTGCCAGCAGTAACTACCGGCAACAAGAGACCCAGTACTTC	CASSNYRQQETQYF
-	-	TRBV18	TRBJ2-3	TGTGCCAGCTCACCAGGGAAGAGCCCCGCAGATACGCAGTATTTT	CASSPGKSPADTQYF
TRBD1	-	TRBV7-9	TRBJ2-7	TGTGCCAGCAGCTATTTGACAGGGCTAACCTACGAGCAGTACTTC	CASSYLTGLTYEQYF
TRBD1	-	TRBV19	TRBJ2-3	TGTGCCAGCACGACAGGGTTCGGCACAGATACGCAGTATTTT	CASTTGFGTDTQYF
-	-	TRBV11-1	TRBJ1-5	TGTGCCAGCAGCTTTTCAGGGTGCGGGCGCAATCAGCCCCAGCATTTT	CASSFSGCGRNQPQHF
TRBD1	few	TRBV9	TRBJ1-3	TGTGCCAGCAGCTTACGGACAGGGGGAAACACCATATATTTT	CASSLRTGGNTIYF
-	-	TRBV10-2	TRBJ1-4	TGCGCCAGCAGTGAGGACGGTGCAACTAATGAAAAACTGTTTTTT	CASSEDGATNEKLFF
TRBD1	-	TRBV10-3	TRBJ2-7	TGTGCCATCAGTGGGACAGGACCCTACGAGCAGTACTTC	CAISGTGPYEQYF
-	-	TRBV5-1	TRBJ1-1	TGCGCCAGCAGCCTAGGGGGGAAGAACACTGAAGCTTTCTTT	CASSLGGKNTEAFF
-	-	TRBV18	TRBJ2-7	TGTGCCAGCTCACCACTAACAGACCGCCGCTACGACGAGCAGTACTTC	CASSPLTDRRYDEQYF
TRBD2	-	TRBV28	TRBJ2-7	TGTGCCAGCAGCCCTCCCCCGGTGGGACTAGCGGACTACGAGCAGTACTTC	CASSPPPVGLADYEQYF
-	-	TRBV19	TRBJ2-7	TGTGCCAGTAGCTCCTGGGACGGCTCCTACGAGCAGTACTTC	CASSSWDGSYEQYF
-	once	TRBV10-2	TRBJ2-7	TGCGCCAGCAGTGAGTCCGGACGATCCCACGAGCAGTACTTC	CASSESGRSHEQYF
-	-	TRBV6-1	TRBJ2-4	TGTGCCAGCAGTGAAGGAAAAAACATTCAGTACTTC	CASSEGKNIQYF
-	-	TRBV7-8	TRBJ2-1	TGTGCCAGCAGCTTAGAGGGGGGTTACAATGAGCAGTTCTTC	CASSLEGGYNEQFF
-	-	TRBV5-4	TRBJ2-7	TGTGCCAGCAGCCCAACAGGGTTTCCCTACGAGCAGTACTTC	CASSPTGFPYEQYF
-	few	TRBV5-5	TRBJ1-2	TGTGCCAGCAGCTTGTCGGGGAAAGCTAACTATGGCTACACCTTC	CASSLSGKANYGYTF
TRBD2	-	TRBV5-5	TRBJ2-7	TGTGCCAGCAGTTGGACTAGCGGGAGCCATTACGAGCAGTACTTC	CASSWTSGSHYEQYF
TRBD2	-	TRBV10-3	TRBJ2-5	TGTGCCATCGGGACTAGCGGGATTGAAACCCAGTACTTC	CAIGTSGIETQYF
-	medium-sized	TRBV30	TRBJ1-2	TGTGCCTGGTGGACTCGGGAGGGCTATGGCTACACCTTC	CAWWTREGYGYTF
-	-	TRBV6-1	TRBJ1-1	TGTGCCAGCGCGAGTCCTGTAGCTGGACGTTCTTGG	CASASPVAGRSW
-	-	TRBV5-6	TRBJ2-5	TGTGCCAGCAGCGACCCCGGCGAGACCCAGTACTTC	CASSDPGETQYF
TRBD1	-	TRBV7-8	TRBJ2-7	TGTGCCAGCAGCTTCGCACAGGGGTACGAGCAGTACTTC	CASSFAQGYEQYF
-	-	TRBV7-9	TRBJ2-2	TGTGCCAGCAGCTTAGGGACAGAGATAAACGCGAACACCGGGGAGCTGTTTTTT	CASSLGTEINANTGELFF
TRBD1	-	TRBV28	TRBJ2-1	TGTGCCAGCAGTCCGTCGGGACAGGAGATTAATGAGCAGTTCTTC	CASSPSGQEINEQFF
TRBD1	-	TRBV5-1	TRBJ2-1	TGCGCCAGCAGCCCGGGACAGAACTCCTACAATGAGCAGTTCTTC	CASSPGQNSYNEQFF
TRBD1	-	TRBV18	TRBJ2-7	TGTGCCAGCTCACCAATACAGGGGGCTGGTGAGCAGTACTTC	CASSPIQGAGEQYF
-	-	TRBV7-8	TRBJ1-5	TGTGCCAGCAGCATACAGGGAAGCAATCAGCCCCAGCATTTT	CASSIQGSNQPQHF
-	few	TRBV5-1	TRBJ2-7	TGCGCCAGCAGTTCGCCCCACCCTCAGAACGAGCAGTACTTC	CASSSPHPQNEQYF
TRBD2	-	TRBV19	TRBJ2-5	TGTGCCAGTAGTAAGGGACTAGCGATTCAAGAGACCCAGTACTTC	CASSKGLAIQETQYF
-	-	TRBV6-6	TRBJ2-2	TGTGCCAGCAGTCCCCGCGGATCTGGAGGCACCGGGGAGCTGTTTTTT	CASSPRGSGGTGELFF
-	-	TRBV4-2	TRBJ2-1	TGTGCCAGCAGCCAGGGGGACTACAATGAGCAGTTCTTC	CASSQGDYNEQFF
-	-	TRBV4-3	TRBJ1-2	TGCGCCAGCAGCCAAGTTCTACGTTACTATGGCTACACCTTC	CASSQVLRYYGYTF
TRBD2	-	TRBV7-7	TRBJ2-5	TGTGCTAGCAGCTTGGTAGCGGGCTCCCAAGAGACCCAGTACTTC	CASSLVAGSQETQYF